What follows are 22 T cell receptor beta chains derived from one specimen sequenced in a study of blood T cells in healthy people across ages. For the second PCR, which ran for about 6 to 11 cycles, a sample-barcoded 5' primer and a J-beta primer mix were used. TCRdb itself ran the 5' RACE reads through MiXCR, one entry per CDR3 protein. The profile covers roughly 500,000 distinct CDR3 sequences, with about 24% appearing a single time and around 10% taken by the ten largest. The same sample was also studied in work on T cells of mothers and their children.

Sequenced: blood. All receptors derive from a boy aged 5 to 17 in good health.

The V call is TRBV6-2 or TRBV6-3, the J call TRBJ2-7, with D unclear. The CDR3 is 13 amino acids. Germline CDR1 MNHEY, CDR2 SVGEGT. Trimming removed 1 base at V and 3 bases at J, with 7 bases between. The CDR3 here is CASSYLSRYEQYF. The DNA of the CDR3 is TGTGCCAGCAGTTACTTGTCTCGCTACGAGCAGTACTTC.

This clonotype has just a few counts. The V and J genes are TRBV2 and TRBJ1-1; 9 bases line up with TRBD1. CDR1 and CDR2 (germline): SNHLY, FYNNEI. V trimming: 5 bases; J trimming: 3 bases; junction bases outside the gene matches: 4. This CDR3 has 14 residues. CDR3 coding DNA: TGTGCCAGCAGTTACCGGGACAGGGACACTGAAGCTTTCTTT. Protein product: CASSYRDRDTEAFF.

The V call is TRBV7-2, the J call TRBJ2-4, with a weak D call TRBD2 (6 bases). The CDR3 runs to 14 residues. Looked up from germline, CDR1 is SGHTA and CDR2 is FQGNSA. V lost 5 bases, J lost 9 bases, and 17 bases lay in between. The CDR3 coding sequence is TGTGCCAGCAGCCCCGATCGTATCGGGGGCATTCAGTACTTC. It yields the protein CASSPDRIGGIQYF.

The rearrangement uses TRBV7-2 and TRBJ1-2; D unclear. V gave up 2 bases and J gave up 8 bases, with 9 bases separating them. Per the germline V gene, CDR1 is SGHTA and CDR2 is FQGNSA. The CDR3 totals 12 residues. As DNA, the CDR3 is TGTGCCAGCAGCTTATCCCCGGGGGGCTACACCTTC. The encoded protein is CASSLSPGGYTF.

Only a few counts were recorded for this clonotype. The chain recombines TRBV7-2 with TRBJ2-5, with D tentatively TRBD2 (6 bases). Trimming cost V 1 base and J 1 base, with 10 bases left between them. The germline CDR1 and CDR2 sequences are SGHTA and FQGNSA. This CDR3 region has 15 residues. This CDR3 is CASSLGGTFQETQYF. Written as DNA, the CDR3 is TGTGCCAGCAGCTTAGGCGGGACTTTCCAAGAGACCCAGTACTTC.

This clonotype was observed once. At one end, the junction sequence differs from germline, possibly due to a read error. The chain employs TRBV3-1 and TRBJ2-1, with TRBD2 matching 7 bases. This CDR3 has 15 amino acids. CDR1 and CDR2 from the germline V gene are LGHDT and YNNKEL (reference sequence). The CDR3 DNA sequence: TGCGCCAGCAGCCACGGGACTAACCCCTACAATGAGCAGTTCTTC. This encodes CASSHGTNPYNEQFF.

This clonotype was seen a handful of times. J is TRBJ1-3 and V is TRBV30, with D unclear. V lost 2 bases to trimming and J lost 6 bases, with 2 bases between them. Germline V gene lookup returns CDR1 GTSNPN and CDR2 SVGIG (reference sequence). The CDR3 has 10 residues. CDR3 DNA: TGTGCCTGGAGTAAAAACACCATATATTTT. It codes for CAWSKNTIYF.

In DNA, the CDR3 is TGCAGTGCTAGATTGGGGTCCTCAGTTTGGAACACTGAAGCTTTCTTT. Amino acids: CSARLGSSVWNTEAFF. J is TRBJ1-1 and V is TRBV20-1, with D uncertain. Germline CDR1 and CDR2: DFQATT and SNEGSKA (reference sequence). The CDR3 loop spans 16 amino acids. The V end was cut by 2 bases, the J end by 1 base, with 17 bases between.

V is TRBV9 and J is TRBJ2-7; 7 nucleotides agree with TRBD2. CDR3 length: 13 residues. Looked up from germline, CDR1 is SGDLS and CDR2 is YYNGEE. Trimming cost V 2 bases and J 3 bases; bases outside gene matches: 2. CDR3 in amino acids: CASSVLAGYEQYF. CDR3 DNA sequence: TGTGCCAGCAGCGTGTTAGCGGGCTACGAGCAGTACTTC.

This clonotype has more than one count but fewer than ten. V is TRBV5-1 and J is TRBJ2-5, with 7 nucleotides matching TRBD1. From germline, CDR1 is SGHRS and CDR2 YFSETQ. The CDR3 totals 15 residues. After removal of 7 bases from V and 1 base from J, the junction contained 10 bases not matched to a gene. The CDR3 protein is CASGTTRDSQETQYF. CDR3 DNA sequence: TGCGCCAGCGGGACCACCCGGGACAGCCAAGAGACCCAGTACTTC. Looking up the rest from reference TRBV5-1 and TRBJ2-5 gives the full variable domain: KAGVTQTPRYLIKTRGQQVTLSCSPISGHRSVSWYQQTPGQGLQFLFEYFSETQRNKGNFPGRFSGRQFSNSRSEMNVSTLELGDSALYLCASGTTRDSQETQYFGPGTRLLVL.

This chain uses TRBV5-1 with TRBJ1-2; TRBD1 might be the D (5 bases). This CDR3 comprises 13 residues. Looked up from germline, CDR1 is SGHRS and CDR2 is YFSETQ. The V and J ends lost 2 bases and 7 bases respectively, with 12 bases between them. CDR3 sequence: CASSFEGDFGYTF. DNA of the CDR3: TGCGCCAGCAGCTTTGAAGGGGACTTTGGCTACACCTTC.

The CDR3 region is CSAGASVSGNTIYF. CDR3 coding DNA: TGCAGTGCTGGGGCATCGGTCTCTGGAAACACCATATATTTT. V is TRBV20-1 and J is TRBJ1-3; the D gene is possibly TRBD1 (5 bases). The germline gives CDR1 DFQATT, CDR2 SNEGSKA (reference sequence). V was pared by 5 bases and J by 0 bases, with 11 bases between. The CDR3 is 14 amino acids.

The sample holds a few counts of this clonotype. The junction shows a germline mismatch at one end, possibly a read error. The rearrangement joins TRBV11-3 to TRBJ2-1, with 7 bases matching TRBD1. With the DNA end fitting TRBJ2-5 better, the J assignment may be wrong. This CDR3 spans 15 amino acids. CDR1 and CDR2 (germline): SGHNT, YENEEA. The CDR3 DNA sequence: TGTGCCAGCGGCTTAGGACAGGCCCGGCAAGAGACCCAGTACTTC. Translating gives CASGLGQARQETQYF.

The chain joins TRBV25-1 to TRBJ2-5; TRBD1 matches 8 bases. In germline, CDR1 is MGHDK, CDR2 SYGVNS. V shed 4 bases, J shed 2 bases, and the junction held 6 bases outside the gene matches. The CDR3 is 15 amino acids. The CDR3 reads CASSVDRGGQETQYF. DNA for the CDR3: TGTGCCAGCAGTGTCGACAGGGGAGGTCAAGAGACCCAGTACTTC.

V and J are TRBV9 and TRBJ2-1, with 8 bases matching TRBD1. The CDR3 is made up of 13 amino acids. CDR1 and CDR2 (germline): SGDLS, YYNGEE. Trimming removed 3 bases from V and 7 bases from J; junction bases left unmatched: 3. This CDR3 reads CASSGTGKNEQFF. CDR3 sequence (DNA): TGTGCCAGCAGCGGGACAGGGAAAAATGAGCAGTTCTTC.

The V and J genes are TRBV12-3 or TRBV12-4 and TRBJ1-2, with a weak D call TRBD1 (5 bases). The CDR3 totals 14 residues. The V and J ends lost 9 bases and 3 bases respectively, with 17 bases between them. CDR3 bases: TGTGCCAGACCCCGGGCAGGGCGGGACTATGGCTACACCTTC. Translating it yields CARPRAGRDYGYTF.

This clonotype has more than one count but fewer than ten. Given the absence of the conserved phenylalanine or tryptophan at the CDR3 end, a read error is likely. The CDR3 here is CASSLEGLAGGVAKNIQYL. The CDR3 DNA follows: TGCGCCAGCAGCTTGGAAGGACTAGCGGGGGGAGTAGCCAAAAACATTCAGTACCTC. V usage is TRBV5-1 and J usage is TRBJ2-4; 14 positions match TRBD2. V shed 0 bases and J 0 bases; nucleotides not matched to a gene: 5. Germline assignment: CDR1 SGHRS and CDR2 YFSETQ. CDR3 length equals 19 residues.

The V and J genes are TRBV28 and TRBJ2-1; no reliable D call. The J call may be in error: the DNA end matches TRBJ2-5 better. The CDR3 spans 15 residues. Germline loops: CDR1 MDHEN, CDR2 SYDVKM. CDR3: CASSSIWLPTETQYF. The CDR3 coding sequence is TGTGCCAGCAGCTCCATCTGGCTCCCAACGGAGACCCAGTACTTC.

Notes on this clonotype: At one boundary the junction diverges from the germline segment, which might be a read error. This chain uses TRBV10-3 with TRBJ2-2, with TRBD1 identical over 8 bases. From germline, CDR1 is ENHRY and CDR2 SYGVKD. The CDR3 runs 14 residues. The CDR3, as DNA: TGTGCCATCAGTTGGACAGGGAACACCGGGAAGCTGTTTTTT. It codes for CAISWTGNTGKLFF.

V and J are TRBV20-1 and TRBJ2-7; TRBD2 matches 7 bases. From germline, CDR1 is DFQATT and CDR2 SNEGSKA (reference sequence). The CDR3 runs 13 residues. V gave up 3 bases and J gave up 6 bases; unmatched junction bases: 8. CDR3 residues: CSARRLADIEQYF. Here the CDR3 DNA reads TGCAGTGCTAGGCGGCTAGCGGATATCGAGCAGTACTTC.

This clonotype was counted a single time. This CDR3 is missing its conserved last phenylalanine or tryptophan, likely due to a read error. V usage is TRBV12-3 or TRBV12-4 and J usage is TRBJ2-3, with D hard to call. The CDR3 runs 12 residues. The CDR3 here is CASRVRADAQYS. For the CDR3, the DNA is TGTGCCAGCAGAGTGAGAGCAGATGCGCAGTATTCT.

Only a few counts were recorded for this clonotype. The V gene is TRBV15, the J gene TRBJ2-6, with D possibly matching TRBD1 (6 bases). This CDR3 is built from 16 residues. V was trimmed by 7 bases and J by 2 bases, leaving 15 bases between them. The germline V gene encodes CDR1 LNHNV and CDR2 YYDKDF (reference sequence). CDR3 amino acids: CATKFQGSAGANVLTF. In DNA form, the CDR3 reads TGTGCCACCAAGTTCCAGGGGAGCGCTGGGGCCAACGTCCTGACTTTC.